This T cell receptor (beta chain) was identified during a study of blood T cell repertoires in COVID-19. For the study at large: From the United States, Italy and Spain came samples of acute and convalescent COVID-19. From T cells, B-cell-depleted T cells, or PBMCs came the material, which was cDNA or gDNA.

How the authors handled the data: Reference gene primer amplification in the assay estimated nucleated cell counts. Clones were sequenced by immunoSEQ multiplex PCR, and TCRdb holds only the in-frame ones, with some missing. That table is the source of V, J and clone size, and D and trimming were worked out from the DNA. In the table there are approximately 150,000 clones, roughly 80% of which are singletons. CDR1 and CDR2 (germline): LGHNA, YNFKEQ. The CDR3 contains 16 residues. Of note for this clone: At one end, the junction sequence differs from germline, possibly due to a read error.

The rearrangement links TRBV4-2 to TRBJ1-3, with 8 positions matching TRBD1. This TCR came from a woman of 80 years or more with acute or convalescent COVID-19. The sequenced sample was peripheral blood. The chain's CDR3 is CASSKEGDRTGNTIYF. The CDR3, as DNA: TGTGCCAGCAGCAAAGAGGGGGACAGGACTGGAAACACCATATATTTT.